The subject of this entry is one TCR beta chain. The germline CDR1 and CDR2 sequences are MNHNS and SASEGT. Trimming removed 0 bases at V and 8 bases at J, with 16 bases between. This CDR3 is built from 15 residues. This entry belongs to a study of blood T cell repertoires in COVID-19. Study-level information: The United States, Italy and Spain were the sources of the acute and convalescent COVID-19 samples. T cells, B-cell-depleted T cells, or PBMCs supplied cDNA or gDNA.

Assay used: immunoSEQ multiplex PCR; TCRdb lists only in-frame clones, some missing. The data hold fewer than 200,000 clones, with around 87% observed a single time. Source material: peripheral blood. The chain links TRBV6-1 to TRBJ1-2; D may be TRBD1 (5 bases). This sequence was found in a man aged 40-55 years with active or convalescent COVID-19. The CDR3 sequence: CASSEAFGQQSGYTF. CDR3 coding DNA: TGTGCCAGCAGTGAAGCGTTCGGACAACAATCCGGCTACACCTTC.